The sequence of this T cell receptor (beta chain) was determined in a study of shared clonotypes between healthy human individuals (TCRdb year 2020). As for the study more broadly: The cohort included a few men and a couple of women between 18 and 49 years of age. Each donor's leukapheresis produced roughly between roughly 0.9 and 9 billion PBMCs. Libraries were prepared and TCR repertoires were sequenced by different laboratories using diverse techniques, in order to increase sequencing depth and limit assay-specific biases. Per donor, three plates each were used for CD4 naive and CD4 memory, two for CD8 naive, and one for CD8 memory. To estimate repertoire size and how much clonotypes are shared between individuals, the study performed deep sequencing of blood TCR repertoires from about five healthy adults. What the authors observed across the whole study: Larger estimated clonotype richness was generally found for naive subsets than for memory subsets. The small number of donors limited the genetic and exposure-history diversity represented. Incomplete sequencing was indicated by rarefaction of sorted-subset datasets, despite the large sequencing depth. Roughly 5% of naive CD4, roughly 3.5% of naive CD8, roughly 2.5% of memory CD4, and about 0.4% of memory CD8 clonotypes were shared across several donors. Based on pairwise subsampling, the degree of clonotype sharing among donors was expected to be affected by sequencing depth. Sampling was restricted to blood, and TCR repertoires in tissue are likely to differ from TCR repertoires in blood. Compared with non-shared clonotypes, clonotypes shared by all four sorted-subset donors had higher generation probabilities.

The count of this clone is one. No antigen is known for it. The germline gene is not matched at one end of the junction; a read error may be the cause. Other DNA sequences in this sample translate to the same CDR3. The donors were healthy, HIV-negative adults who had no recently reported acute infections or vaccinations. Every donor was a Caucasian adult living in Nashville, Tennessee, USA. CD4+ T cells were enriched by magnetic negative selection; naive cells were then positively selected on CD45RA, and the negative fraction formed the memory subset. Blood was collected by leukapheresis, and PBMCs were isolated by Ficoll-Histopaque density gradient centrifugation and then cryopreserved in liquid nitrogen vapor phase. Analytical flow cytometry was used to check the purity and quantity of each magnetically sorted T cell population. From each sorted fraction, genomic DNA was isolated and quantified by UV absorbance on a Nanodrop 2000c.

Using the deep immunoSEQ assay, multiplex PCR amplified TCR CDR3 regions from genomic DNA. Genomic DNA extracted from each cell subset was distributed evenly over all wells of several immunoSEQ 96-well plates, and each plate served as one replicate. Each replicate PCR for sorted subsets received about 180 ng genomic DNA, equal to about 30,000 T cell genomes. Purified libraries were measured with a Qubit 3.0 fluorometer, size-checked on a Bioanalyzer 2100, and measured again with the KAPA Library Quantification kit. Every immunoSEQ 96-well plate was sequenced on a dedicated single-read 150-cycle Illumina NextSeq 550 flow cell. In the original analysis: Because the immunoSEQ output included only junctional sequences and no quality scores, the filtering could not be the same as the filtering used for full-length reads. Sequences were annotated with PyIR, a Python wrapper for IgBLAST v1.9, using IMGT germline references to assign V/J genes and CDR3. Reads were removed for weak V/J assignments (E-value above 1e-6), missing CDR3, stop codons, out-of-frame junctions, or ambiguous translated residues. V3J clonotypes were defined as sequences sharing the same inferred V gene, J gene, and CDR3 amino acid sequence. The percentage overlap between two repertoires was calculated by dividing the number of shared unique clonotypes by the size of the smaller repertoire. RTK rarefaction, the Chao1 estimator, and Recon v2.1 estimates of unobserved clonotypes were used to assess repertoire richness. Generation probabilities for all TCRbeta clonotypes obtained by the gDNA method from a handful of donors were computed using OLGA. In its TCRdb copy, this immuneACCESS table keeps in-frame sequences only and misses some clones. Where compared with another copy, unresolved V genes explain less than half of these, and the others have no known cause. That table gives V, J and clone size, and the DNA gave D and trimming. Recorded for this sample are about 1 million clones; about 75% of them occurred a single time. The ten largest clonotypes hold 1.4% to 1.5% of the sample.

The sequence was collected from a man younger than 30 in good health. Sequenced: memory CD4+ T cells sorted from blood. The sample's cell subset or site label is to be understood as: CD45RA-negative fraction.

The CDR3 region: CASSLKVSGLARTDTQYF. The nucleotide sequence reads TGTGCCAGCAGCTTAAAAGTTTCGGGACTAGCGAGGACAGATACACAGTATTTT. Recombination linked TRBV7-2 to TRBJ2-3; TRBD2 fits 10 bases in the junction. The germline V gene provides CDR1 SGHTA and CDR2 FQGNSA. From the cysteine through the phenylalanine, the CDR3 covers 18 amino acids. CDR3 DNA only is kept here, 54 bases in frame from base 1.